This T cell receptor beta chain is drawn from a study of blood T cell repertoires in COVID-19. Overall study: Spain, Italy and the United States supplied samples that represented acute and convalescent COVID-19. The cDNA or gDNA used as material had been derived from T cells, B-cell-depleted T cells, or PBMCs.

In the original workflow: Estimation of nucleated cell counts was performed using reference gene primer amplification. Profiled with immunoSEQ multiplex PCR; TCRdb holds only in-frame clones, not every one. V and J calls and clone size are copied from that table; D and trimming were computed from the DNA. The sample consists of over 70,000 clones, around 88% of them appearing once. There are 15 residues in the CDR3. The V gene lost 4 bases and the J gene lost 2 bases, with 14 bases spanning the gap. Germline V lookup: CDR1 SGHNT, CDR2 YYREEE (reference sequence). This clonotype was sampled from a woman older than 75 with acute or convalescent COVID-19. V gene TRBV5-4 combines with J gene TRBJ2-3; perhaps TRBD2 as D (6 bases). Sequenced: peripheral blood. The CDR3 coding sequence is TGTGCCAGCAGCGCTCTCCGCGGGGACACAGATACGCAGTATTTT. As protein: CASSALRGDTDTQYF.